The next 27 T cell receptor beta chains were all read from a single sample in a study of cytomegalovirus exposure and HLA in healthy donors. The study ran its PCR with 60 Vbeta and 13 Jbeta primers. Here immunoSEQ multiplex PCR was the method, and the copy in TCRdb shows in-frame clones only, minus some. Its clone listing holds about 41,000 clones. Material for sequencing was PBMCs. The receptor source for this set is a man younger than 45 in good health and CMV-seronegative.

This chain links TRBV2 with TRBJ2-1, with D possibly TRBD1 on 6 matching bases. Germline CDR1 SNHLY, CDR2 FYNNEI. This CDR3 is 15 amino acids long. The V gene lost 8 bases and the J gene lost 0 bases, with 14 bases spanning the gap. Here the CDR3 reads CASAPGGSSYNEQFF. The DNA for the CDR3 is TGTGCCAGCGCTCCTGGGGGCAGCTCCTACAATGAGCAGTTCTTC.

The chain has TRBV4-2 and TRBJ2-1, with 9 bases matching TRBD2. Germline values: CDR1 LGHNA, CDR2 YNFKEQ. There are 18 residues in the CDR3. V dropped 1 base and J dropped 1; count of bases not matched to a gene: 8. The CDR3, as DNA: TGTGCCAGCAGCCAAGTATCAGAAGCGGGAGGATCCTACAATGAGCAGTTCTTC. Protein: CASSQVSEAGGSYNEQFF.

V gene TRBV11-1 combines with J gene TRBJ1-1, with a weak D call TRBD1 (6 bases). Germline V gives CDR1 SGHAT, CDR2 FQDESV (reference sequence). The CDR3 is 14 amino acids. The V gene lost 8 bases and the J gene lost 4 bases, with 17 bases spanning the gap. The CDR3 loop is CASANRERRTEAFF. The CDR3 bases are TGTGCCAGCGCCAACAGGGAACGTCGCACTGAAGCTTTCTTT.

The CDR3 coding sequence is TGTGCCAGCAGTGACCGGGGAAGAGAGCAGTACTTC. This sequence encodes CASSDRGREQYF. The V gene is TRBV2, the J gene TRBJ2-7; the D gene is possibly TRBD2 (5 bases). There are 12 residues in the CDR3. CDR1 SNHLY and CDR2 FYNNEI come from the germline V gene. The V and J ends lost 3 bases and 7 bases respectively, with 10 bases between them. Based on the CDR3 plus reference TRBV2 and TRBJ2-7, the full variable domain is EPEVTQTPSHQVTQMGQEVILRCVPISNHLYFYWYRQILGQKVEFLVSFYNNEISEKSEIFDDQFSVERPDGSNFTLKIRSTKLEDSAMYFCASSDRGREQYFGPGTRLTVT.

With regard to this clone: A read error may account for a junction end that differs from germline. The sample contains more than one DNA sequence encoding this CDR3. The V and J genes are TRBV5-1 and TRBJ1-6; no reliable D call. The germline CDR1 and CDR2 sequences are SGHRS and YFSETQ. CDR3 length: 12 residues. The chain's CDR3 is CASSRQADPLHF. The CDR3 DNA follows: TGCGCCAGCAGCCGGCAGGCTGATCCCCTACACTTT.

The rearrangement joins TRBV4-1 to TRBJ2-2; D gene uncertain. In germline, CDR1 is MGHRA, CDR2 YSYEKL. V shed 1 base and J shed 1 base, with 7 bases lying between them. CDR3 length: 15 amino acids. The CDR3 loop is CASSQALMNTGELFF. The CDR3 nucleotides are TGCGCCAGCAGCCAAGCACTGATGAACACCGGGGAGCTGTTTTTT.

The CDR3 spells CASGFDINTGELFF. CDR3 nucleotides: TGCGCCAGCGGGTTTGACATAAACACCGGGGAGCTGTTTTTT. The chain recombines TRBV4-3 with TRBJ2-2, with D hard to call. Between the trimmed V and J ends, which lost 8 bases and 2 bases, there was a span of 12 bases. CDR3 length: 14 residues. Germline-derived CDR1 and CDR2 are LGHNA and YSLEER.

The chain links TRBV19 to TRBJ2-7; the D gene is possibly TRBD1 (6 bases). V lost 4 bases and J 2 bases, leaving 15 bases between the germline ends. The germline gives CDR1 LNHDA, CDR2 SQIVND (reference sequence). The CDR3 loop spans 15 amino acids. The CDR3 sequence: CASSSKQGVPYEQYF. Here the CDR3 DNA reads TGTGCCAGTAGTAGCAAACAGGGCGTACCCTACGAGCAGTACTTC.

The CDR3 is CATSRGASDTEAFF. For the CDR3, the DNA is TGTGCCACCAGCAGAGGGGCGTCGGACACTGAAGCTTTCTTT. The chain is built from TRBV15 and TRBJ1-1, with no clear D. V dropped 1 base and J dropped 3 bases, with 9 bases sitting between them. In germline, CDR1 is LNHNV, CDR2 YYDKDF (reference sequence). There are 14 residues in the CDR3.

The chain carries TRBV7-2 and TRBJ1-1; tentatively, D is TRBD1 (5 bases). The V gene lost 6 bases and the J gene lost 4 bases, with 15 bases spanning the gap. The germline V gene has CDR1 SGHTA and CDR2 FQGNSA. This CDR3 has 14 amino acids. The CDR3 DNA is TGTGCCAGCAGTTATCAGGGTAGTTTCACTGAAGCTTTCTTT. The encoded protein is CASSYQGSFTEAFF.

The rearrangement uses TRBV4-1 and TRBJ2-7, with no clear D. The germline CDR1 and CDR2 sequences are MGHRA and YSYEKL. Trimming removed 1 base from V and 2 bases from J, with 12 bases in between. This CDR3 region has 15 residues. CDR3 amino acids: CASSQVSAATYEQYF. The CDR3 DNA reads as TGCGCCAGCAGCCAAGTGTCGGCGGCCACCTACGAGCAGTACTTC.

The chain recombines TRBV9 with TRBJ2-7; TRBD1 agrees at 7 bases. Germline CDR1 SGDLS, CDR2 YYNGEE. After removal of 3 bases from V and 4 bases from J, the junction contained 10 bases not matched to a gene. CDR3 length: 15 amino acids. CDR3 residues: CASSGGRGTLYEQYF. In DNA form, the CDR3 reads TGTGCCAGCAGCGGGGGCAGGGGGACACTGTACGAGCAGTACTTC.

The CDR3 DNA reads as TGTGCCAGCAGTGTGCGCAGGGGAGTTAGCACAGATACGCAGTATTTT. Protein: CASSVRRGVSTDTQYF. This chain uses TRBV28 with TRBJ2-3; possible D gene TRBD1, 6 bases. The CDR3 is 16 residues long. Between the trimmed V and J ends, which lost 5 bases and 0 bases, there was a span of 15 bases. Germline-derived CDR1 and CDR2 are MDHEN and SYDVKM.

The chain carries TRBV7-8 and TRBJ1-2; 10 bases line up with TRBD1. The V segment lost 4 bases and the J segment 8 bases; nucleotides outside the gene matches: 7. The CDR3 consists of 14 residues. CDR1 and CDR2 from the germline V gene are SGHVS and FQNEAQ. The DNA for the CDR3 is TGTGCCAGCAGCTCCCGGGACAGGGGTCGGGGCTACACCTTC. This gives the protein CASSSRDRGRGYTF.

The gene calls are TRBV5-1 and TRBJ1-2, with D possibly TRBD1 on 6 matching bases. Trimming cost V 1 base and J 1 base, with 11 bases left between them. Germline assignment: CDR1 SGHRS and CDR2 YFSETQ. The CDR3 has 15 residues. CDR3: CASSLLGQSNYGYTF. For the CDR3, the DNA is TGCGCCAGCAGCTTGTTGGGACAAAGTAACTATGGCTACACCTTC.

The chain combines TRBV18 with TRBJ2-3, with 7 bases lining up with TRBD2. CDR3 length: 16 residues. The V segment lost 3 bases and the J segment 4 bases; nucleotides outside the gene matches: 10. Looked up from germline, CDR1 is KGHSH and CDR2 is LQKENI. The CDR3 loop is CASSPPGGSRADTQYF. The CDR3, as DNA: TGTGCCAGCTCACCCCCCGGCGGGAGTCGTGCAGATACGCAGTATTTT.

The gene calls are TRBV5-1 and TRBJ2-1, with D possibly being TRBD2 (6 bases). The CDR3 has 16 residues. The germline CDR1 and CDR2 sequences are SGHRS and YFSETQ. V was pared by 0 bases and J by 4 bases, with 14 bases between. The CDR3 bases are TGCGCCAGCAGCTTGGTGATCGGGGGATCATACAATGAGCAGTTCTTC. This sequence encodes CASSLVIGGSYNEQFF. Drawing the rest from reference TRBV5-1 and TRBJ2-1, the complete variable domain is KAGVTQTPRYLIKTRGQQVTLSCSPISGHRSVSWYQQTPGQGLQFLFEYFSETQRNKGNFPGRFSGRQFSNSRSEMNVSTLELGDSALYLCASSLVIGGSYNEQFFGPGTRLTVL.

V is TRBV4-2 and J is TRBJ1-1; the match to TRBD1 covers 8 bases. CDR3 length: 13 amino acids. Trimming at V came to 0 bases and at J to 6 bases, leaving 0 bases not matched to a gene. From germline, CDR1 is LGHNA and CDR2 YNFKEQ. The CDR3 is CASSQETGAEAFF. The CDR3, as DNA: TGTGCCAGCAGCCAAGAGACAGGGGCTGAAGCTTTCTTT.

The gene calls are TRBV5-1 and TRBJ2-3; 13 bases fit TRBD2. The germline V gene encodes CDR1 SGHRS and CDR2 YFSETQ. J gave up 3 bases and V 6 bases, and 19 bases lay outside the gene matches. The CDR3 runs to 20 residues. The CDR3: CASTQGLGLAGNRRTDTQYF. CDR3 DNA: TGCGCCAGCACCCAAGGACTGGGACTAGCGGGGAACCGGAGGACAGATACGCAGTATTTT.

The genes are TRBV7-2 and TRBJ2-3; 7 nucleotides match TRBD1. The CDR3 sequence is 15 residues long. The germline gives CDR1 SGHTA, CDR2 FQGNSA. J gave up 0 bases and V 3 bases, and 3 bases lay outside the gene matches. The CDR3 nucleotides are TGTGCCAGCAGCTTGACAGGGTTGAGCACAGATACGCAGTATTTT. Its protein is CASSLTGLSTDTQYF.

V usage is TRBV7-6 and J usage is TRBJ2-3; TRBD2 matches 10 bases. The CDR3 contains 16 residues. Germline lookup yields CDR1 SGHVS and CDR2 FNYEAQ. V gave up 10 bases and J gave up 5 bases; unmatched junction bases: 15. CDR3 in amino acids: CANWNLAGVPGDTQYF. As DNA, the CDR3 is TGTGCCAACTGGAACCTAGCGGGGGTGCCGGGAGATACGCAGTATTTT. The full variable domain, completed using reference TRBV7-6 and TRBJ2-3, is GAGVSQSPRYKVTKRGQDVALRCDPISGHVSLYWYRQALGQGPEFLTYFNYEAQQDKSGLPNDRFSAERPEGSISTLTIQRTEQRDSAMYRCANWNLAGVPGDTQYFGPGTRLTVL.

A word on this clone: The same CDR3 can be traced to other DNA sequences in this sample. The gene calls are TRBV6-5 and TRBJ1-3; D ambiguous. Trimming cost V 0 bases and J 0 bases, with 9 bases left between them. From germline, CDR1 is MNHEY and CDR2 SVGAGI. This CDR3 is 16 amino acids long. The CDR3 nucleotides read TGTGCCAGCAGTTACTCGAGGCCGAGCTCTGGAAACACCATATATTTT. Translated: CASSYSRPSSGNTIYF.

A note on this clone: At one boundary the junction diverges from the germline segment, which might be a read error. This chain uses TRBV4-3 with TRBJ2-1; TRBD2 is a possible D gene (5 bases). This CDR3 is built from 15 residues. Germline values: CDR1 LGHNA, CDR2 YSLEER. CDR3 sequence: CASSQERASDNEQFF. In DNA, the CDR3 is TGCGCCAGCAGCCAAGAGAGGGCCTCCGACAATGAGCAGTTCTTC.

The chain combines TRBV7-9 with TRBJ1-2, with D possibly matching TRBD1 (5 bases). The CDR3 runs 12 residues. The germline CDR1 and CDR2 sequences are SEHNR and FQNEAQ (reference sequence). V was clipped by 4 bases and J by 5 bases, with 8 bases between them. CDR3 coding DNA: TGTGCCAGCAGCTCGGACACTTATGGCTACACCTTC. Encoded protein: CASSSDTYGYTF.

Comments on this clone: Mismatch with germline at one junction end may stem from a read error. The chain recombines TRBV7-7 with TRBJ2-2, with D maybe TRBD2 (6 bases). The CDR3 consists of 16 residues. In germline, CDR1 is SSHAT, CDR2 FNYEAQ (reference sequence). CDR3 in DNA: TGTGCTAGCAGCTTAGGGCGACTAGTGAACACCGGGGAGCTGTTTTTT. Translation: CASSLGRLVNTGELFF.

CDR3 amino acids: CASSYFMNTEAFF. In DNA, the CDR3 is TGTGCCAGCAGTTACTTTATGAACACTGAAGCTTTCTTT. J is TRBJ1-1 and V is TRBV6-5, with D unresolved. V was cut by 1 base and J by 0 bases, with 3 bases left in between. From germline, CDR1 is MNHEY and CDR2 SVGAGI. This CDR3 has 13 amino acids.

The rearrangement links TRBV6-5 to TRBJ1-5; 8 nucleotides line up with TRBD1. The CDR3 has 14 residues. Germline V CDR1 and CDR2: MNHEY, SVGAGI. V trimming: 2 bases; J trimming: 8 bases; junction bases outside the gene matches: 5. DNA for the CDR3: TGTGCCAGCAGTTACCGACAGGGGAGAGAGCCCCAGCATTTT. It encodes CASSYRQGREPQHF.